A selection of T cell receptor beta chains follows, all from one sample in a study of PD-1 blockade in classical Hodgkin lymphoma. The method was immunoSEQ multiplex PCR; TCRdb's version includes in-frame clones alone and lacks a portion of them. The data contain 100,000 to 120,000 clones, 89% of them singletons. This material consisted of peripheral blood mononuclear cells (PBMCs), taken before the fourth cycle of nivolumab. The receptors here all came from a human donor with classical Hodgkin lymphoma. CDR3s include the opening cysteine and the closing phenylalanine or tryptophan. Fields, in order: D gene, J gene, clone size, V gene, CDR3 protein, CDR3 DNA. A D gene is named only where the DNA matches it firmly. Clone size is not always given. Where it is, it says once, few, many or a class for expanded clones.

D: NA; J: TRBJ2-7; size: NA; V: TRBV20-1; CDR3: CSAWVPYEQYF; DNA: TGCAGTGCTTGGGTTCCCTACGAGCAGTACTTC
D: NA; J: TRBJ1-5; size: few; V: TRBV27; CDR3: CASRGWAEQPQHF; DNA: TGTGCCAGCAGGGGGTGGGCGGAACAGCCCCAGCATTTT
D: NA; J: TRBJ1-2; size: once; V: TRBV7-2; CDR3: CASSLDRGGAGYTF; DNA: TGTGCCAGCAGCTTAGACCGGGGGGGAGCTGGCTACACCTTC
D: TRBD2; J: TRBJ2-3; size: NA; V: TRBV11-3; CDR3: CASSLGIAGSTDTQYF; DNA: TGTGCCAGCAGCTTAGGAATAGCGGGGAGCACAGATACGCAGTATTTT
D: TRBD2; J: TRBJ2-1; size: NA; V: TRBV7-2; CDR3: CASSTTSGSMGNEQFF; DNA: TGTGCCAGCAGCACCACTAGCGGGAGCATGGGCAATGAGCAGTTCTTC
D: NA; J: TRBJ1-3; size: once; V: TRBV19; CDR3: CASSWGGEGNTIYF; DNA: TGTGCCAGTAGTTGGGGCGGGGAAGGAAACACCATATATTTT
D: TRBD1; J: TRBJ1-1; size: NA; V: TRBV13; CDR3: CASSSGTGMNTEAFF; DNA: TGTGCCAGCAGCTCAGGGACAGGAATGAACACTGAAGCTTTCTTT
D: NA; J: TRBJ2-7; size: NA; V: TRBV7-7; CDR3: CASSPQVGGNYEQYF; DNA: TGTGCTAGCAGCCCCCAAGTCGGAGGGAACTACGAGCAGTACTTC
D: TRBD2; J: TRBJ2-1; size: NA; V: TRBV11-2; CDR3: CASSLGSGSGPYNEQFF; DNA: TGTGCCAGCAGCTTGGGTAGCGGGAGTGGACCCTACAATGAGCAGTTCTTC
D: NA; J: TRBJ1-1; size: NA; V: TRBV25-1; CDR3: CASSDWGGNTEAFF; DNA: TGTGCCAGCAGTGATTGGGGTGGGAACACTGAAGCTTTCTTT
D: NA; J: TRBJ1-1; size: NA; V: TRBV2; CDR3: CASRDQRTVAEAFF; DNA: TGTGCCAGCAGAGACCAACGGACCGTGGCTGAAGCTTTCTTT
D: NA; J: TRBJ2-7; size: NA; V: TRBV28; CDR3: CASSLRDEQYF; DNA: TGTGCCAGCAGTTTAAGGGACGAGCAGTACTTC
D: TRBD2; J: TRBJ2-1; size: NA; V: TRBV28; CDR3: CASSFEREVPRLRFF; DNA: TGTGCCAGCAGTTTCGAGCGGGAGGTGCCGCGTTTGCGGTTCTTC
D: NA; J: TRBJ2-7; size: NA; V: TRBV28; CDR3: CASGQGGPYEQYF; DNA: TGTGCCAGCGGTCAGGGGGGTCCCTACGAGCAGTACTTC
D: NA; J: TRBJ1-6; size: NA; V: TRBV30; CDR3: CAWTTVYNSPLHF; DNA: TGTGCCTGGACGACAGTTTATAATTCACCCCTCCACTTT
D: NA; J: TRBJ1-2; size: NA; V: TRBV2; CDR3: CASEAGYFGYGYTF; DNA: TGTGCCAGCGAAGCAGGGTATTTCGGCTATGGCTACACCTTC
D: NA; J: TRBJ1-2; size: NA; V: TRBV18; CDR3: CASSPPSAYYGYTF; DNA: TGTGCCAGCTCACCACCCTCAGCATACTATGGCTACACCTTC
D: NA; J: TRBJ1-1; size: NA; V: TRBV9; CDR3: CASSVWRGRTEAFF; DNA: TGTGCCAGCAGCGTGTGGCGGGGGAGGACTGAAGCTTTCTTT
D: NA; J: TRBJ2-3; size: NA; V: TRBV7-9; CDR3: CASSLSGGATDTQYF; DNA: TGTGCCAGCAGCTTAAGTGGGGGCGCCACAGATACGCAGTATTTT
D: NA; J: TRBJ1-1; size: NA; V: TRBV7-9; CDR3: CASRIGGDTEAFF; DNA: TGTGCCAGCCGAATAGGAGGGGACACTGAAGCTTTCTTT
D: TRBD1; J: TRBJ1-1; size: NA; V: TRBV30; CDR3: CAWSGGATGRELNTEAFF; DNA: TGTGCCTGGAGTGGGGGGGCGACAGGGAGGGAACTTAACACTGAAGCTTTCTTT
D: NA; J: TRBJ1-5; size: NA; V: TRBV30; CDR3: CAWSPIVSAVNSNQPQHF; DNA: TGTGCCTGGAGCCCGATAGTGTCGGCTGTCAATAGCAATCAGCCCCAGCATTTT
D: TRBD1; J: TRBJ1-2; size: few; V: TRBV19; CDR3: CASSIETGSLGYTF; DNA: TGTGCCAGTAGTATTGAGACAGGGAGTCTTGGCTACACCTTC
D: TRBD2; J: TRBJ2-2; size: NA; V: TRBV18; CDR3: CASSPPGLAGAGELFF; DNA: TGTGCCAGCTCACCACCTGGGCTAGCGGGAGCCGGGGAGCTGTTTTTT
D: NA; J: TRBJ1-1; size: NA; V: TRBV6-5; CDR3: CASSQTVPEAFF; DNA: TGTGCCAGCAGCCAGACTGTTCCTGAAGCTTTCTTT
D: NA; J: TRBJ1-1; size: NA; V: TRBV27; CDR3: CASSSRGGGTEAFF; DNA: TGTGCCAGCAGCTCGAGGGGGGGTGGGACTGAAGCTTTCTTT
D: NA; J: TRBJ2-5; size: NA; V: TRBV18; CDR3: CASSPGETQYF; DNA: TGTGCCAGCTCACCGGGGGAGACCCAGTACTTC
D: TRBD1; J: TRBJ1-1; size: NA; V: TRBV6-4; CDR3: CASSVTGEAEAFF; DNA: TGTGCCAGCAGCGTGACAGGGGAGGCTGAAGCTTTCTTT
D: NA; J: TRBJ1-2; size: NA; V: TRBV18; CDR3: CASSPGNNYGYTF; DNA: TGTGCCAGCTCACCAGGCAATAACTATGGCTACACCTTC
D: TRBD2; J: TRBJ2-1; size: NA; V: TRBV6-1; CDR3: CASNPGLAEYNEQFF; DNA: TGTGCCAGCAATCCGGGACTAGCGGAATACAATGAGCAGTTCTTC